This T cell receptor (beta chain) emerged from a study of T cells in Graves' hyperthyroidism and ophthalmopathy. Regarding the study as a whole: Before onset, by a median of about six months, the model predicted ophthalmopathy.

Of note for this clonotype: The antigen remains undetermined.

Diagnosis rested on symptoms, serum thyroxine and TRAb, thyroid ultrasound, and orbital computed tomography. TCR beta CDR3 region amplification was performed from RNA transcripts. A set of HTBI primers served as the primers for a first-round RT-PCR of the TCR CDR3. TCRdb reprocessed the multiplex PCR reads via MiXCR and lists one record per CDR3 protein. The sample lists 450,000 to 700,000 distinct CDR3 sequences, about half occurring once. CDR1 and CDR2 (germline): SGHTA, FQGTGA. The CDR3 totals 17 residues. V lost 1 base to trimming and J lost 3 bases, with 13 bases between them. This TCR was recovered from an adult woman with Graves' disease, either hyperthyroidism or ophthalmopathy (not recorded which). Sequencing input: peripheral blood or thyroid tissue (not recorded which). The rearrangement links TRBV7-3 to TRBJ2-6; D may match TRBD1 or TRBD2 (6 bases each). CDR3: CASSLSGGTYGANVLTF. The CDR3 DNA follows: TGTGCCAGCAGCTTAAGTGGCGGGACATATGGGGCCAACGTCCTGACTTTC.